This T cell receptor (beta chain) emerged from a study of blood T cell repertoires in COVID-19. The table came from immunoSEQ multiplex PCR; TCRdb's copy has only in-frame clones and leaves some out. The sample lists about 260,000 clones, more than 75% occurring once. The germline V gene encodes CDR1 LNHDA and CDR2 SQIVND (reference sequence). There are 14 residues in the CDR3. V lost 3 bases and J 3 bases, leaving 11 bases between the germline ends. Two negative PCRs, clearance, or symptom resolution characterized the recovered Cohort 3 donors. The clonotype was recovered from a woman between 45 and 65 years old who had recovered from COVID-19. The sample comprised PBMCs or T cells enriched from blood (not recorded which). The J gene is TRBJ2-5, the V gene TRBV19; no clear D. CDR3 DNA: TGTGCCAGTAGTATGAGTCCCGAGAAAGAGACCCAGTACTTC. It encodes CASSMSPEKETQYF. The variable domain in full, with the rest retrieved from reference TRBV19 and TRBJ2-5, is DGGITQSPKYLFRKEGQNVTLSCEQNLNHDAMYWYRQDPGQGLRLIYYSQIVNDFQKGDIAEGYSVSREKKESFPLTVTSAQKNPTAFYLCASSMSPEKETQYFGPGTRLLVL.